Presented here are 32 T cell receptor beta chains from one specimen sequenced in a study of T cell responses to AZD1222 COVID-19 vaccine. Libraries were prepared by immunoSEQ multiplex PCR; TCRdb keeps only in-frame clonotypes and omits some of them. The table has about 85,000 clones, about 91% seen once; the top ten hold over 9%. This specimen consisted of peripheral blood, obtained on day 0 of MenACWY control vaccination. The origin of the receptors is an adult in good health.

The chain joins TRBV19 to TRBJ1-1; D possibly corresponds to TRBD1 (5 bases). This CDR3 is 16 amino acids long. Trimming removed 6 bases at V and 4 bases at J, with 21 bases between. CDR1 LNHDA and CDR2 SQIVND come from the germline V gene (reference sequence). The CDR3 spells CASSRPSSMGLTEAFF. CDR3 DNA: TGTGCCAGTAGCCGGCCTTCCTCGATGGGGCTCACTGAAGCTTTCTTT.

V usage is TRBV6-5 and J usage is TRBJ1-1; maybe TRBD1 (5 bases). There are 14 residues in the CDR3. The germline V and J ends were trimmed by 6 bases and 0 bases, with 11 bases remaining between them. CDR1 is MNHEY, CDR2 SVGAGI, per germline. CDR3 DNA sequence: TGTGCCAGCAGGAGACAGTTTATGAACACTGAAGCTTTCTTT. Amino acids: CASRRQFMNTEAFF.

The chain couples TRBV6-5 to TRBJ1-1; possibly TRBD1 for D (5 bases). The V gene's germline CDR1 is MNHEY and CDR2 SVGAGI. Deletions cut 5 bases from V and 1 base from J, with 5 bases between. The CDR3 is 12 amino acids. The CDR3 is CASSQGNTEAFF. The DNA for the CDR3 is TGTGCCAGCAGTCAGGGGAACACTGAAGCTTTCTTT.

The chain carries TRBV19 and TRBJ1-1; the D gene is possibly TRBD1 (5 bases). Germline-derived CDR1 and CDR2 are LNHDA and SQIVND (reference sequence). Trimming shortened V by 1 base and J by 10 bases, and 13 bases separated the two germline ends. The CDR3 is 13 amino acids. CDR3 in amino acids: CASSIGEGAGAFF. The CDR3 DNA is TGTGCCAGTAGTATAGGCGAAGGGGCGGGAGCTTTCTTT.

The chain links TRBV5-6 to TRBJ1-2; D possibly corresponds to TRBD1 (5 bases). The CDR3 runs to 13 residues. Germline V gene lookup returns CDR1 SGHDT and CDR2 YYEEEE. V was trimmed by 4 bases and J by 6 bases, leaving 13 bases between them. For the CDR3, the DNA is TGTGCCAGCAGCAAAAGACAGATAGATGGCTACACCTTC. It specifies CASSKRQIDGYTF.

This clone is a singleton in its sample. V gene TRBV9 combines with J gene TRBJ1-4; D gene uncertain. CDR1 and CDR2 (germline): SGDLS, YYNGEE. CDR3 length: 14 amino acids. Trimming removed 2 bases at V and 5 bases at J, with 10 bases between. CDR3 sequence (DNA): TGTGCCAGCAGCGTGCAGGCTGCAAATGAAAAACTGTTTTTT. As protein: CASSVQAANEKLFF.

The chain links TRBV19 to TRBJ2-2; perhaps TRBD2 as D (6 bases). From germline, CDR1 is LNHDA and CDR2 SQIVND (reference sequence). The CDR3 runs to 17 residues. The V end was cut by 1 base, the J end by 0 bases, with 12 bases between. The CDR3 loop is CASSIGPGGANTGELFF. The CDR3 nucleotides are TGTGCCAGTAGTATAGGACCCGGGGGAGCGAACACCGGGGAGCTGTTTTTT.

V usage is TRBV7-2 and J usage is TRBJ2-2, with a possible D match to TRBD1 (5 bases). The V and J ends lost 1 base and 1 base respectively, with 7 bases between them. This CDR3 is built from 15 residues. Per germline, CDR1 SGHTA and CDR2 FQGNSA. This chain's CDR3 is CASSLGQLNTGELFF. The CDR3 DNA follows: TGTGCCAGCAGCTTAGGACAGTTGAACACCGGGGAGCTGTTTTTT.

The chain couples TRBV12-3 or TRBV12-4 to TRBJ1-1, with D unclear. This CDR3 comprises 13 residues. Trimming pared 1 base from V and 12 bases from J, leaving 15 bases between. CDR3 region: CASSLGWEARTFF. The CDR3 nucleotides read TGTGCCAGCAGTTTAGGTTGGGAGGCGAGGACTTTCTTT.

V usage is TRBV28 and J usage is TRBJ2-5; 9 nucleotides match TRBD2. J was trimmed by 5 bases and V by 4 bases; bases with no gene match: 11. The germline V gene encodes CDR1 MDHEN and CDR2 SYDVKM. CDR3 length equals 16 residues. The CDR3 loop reads CASSSPGTSSLETQYF. Written as DNA, the CDR3 is TGTGCCAGCAGTTCGCCCGGGACTAGCTCTTTGGAGACCCAGTACTTC.

The V and J genes are TRBV7-9 and TRBJ1-3; D gene unclear. In germline, CDR1 is SEHNR, CDR2 FQNEAQ (reference sequence). Trimming shortened V by 4 bases and J by 3 bases, and 16 bases separated the two germline ends. CDR3 length: 16 amino acids. CDR3 protein: CASSSLNLGGGNTIYF. CDR3 DNA: TGTGCCAGCAGCTCGTTAAACTTGGGCGGTGGAAACACCATATATTTT. The whole variable domain, remainder taken from reference TRBV7-9 and TRBJ1-3, is DTGVSQNPRHKITKRGQNVTFRCDPISEHNRLYWYRQTLGQGPEFLTYFQNEAQLEKSRLLSDRFSAERPKGSFSTLEIQRTEQGDSAMYLCASSSLNLGGGNTIYFGEGSWLTVV.

The chain joins TRBV7-9 to TRBJ2-7, with D possibly called TRBD1 or TRBD2 (5 bases each). This CDR3 region has 15 residues. The germline gives CDR1 SEHNR, CDR2 FQNEAQ (reference sequence). V lost 5 bases to trimming and J lost 3 bases, with 17 bases between them. The CDR3 DNA reads TGTGCCAGCAGCGTCGGGCCCACAGGAGGCTACGAGCAGTACTTC. This codes for CASSVGPTGGYEQYF.

The chain has TRBV5-1 and TRBJ2-7; tentative D call: TRBD2 (5 bases). Trimming shortened V by 0 bases and J by 0 bases, and 10 bases separated the two germline ends. The germline V gene encodes CDR1 SGHRS and CDR2 YFSETQ. The CDR3 consists of 15 residues. The CDR3 region is CASSLEPGSSYEQYF. CDR3 sequence (DNA): TGCGCCAGCAGCTTGGAACCGGGATCCTCCTACGAGCAGTACTTC.

This chain connects TRBV20-1 to TRBJ2-3; D unclear. Trimming removed 5 bases at V and 5 bases at J, with 8 bases between. This CDR3 is built from 11 residues. Germline values: CDR1 DFQATT, CDR2 SNEGSKA (reference sequence). As DNA, the CDR3 is TGCAGTGCTTTCCCGGGAGATACGCAGTATTTT. Its protein product is CSAFPGDTQYF.

The chain uses TRBV3-1 (or the pseudogene TRBV3-2) and TRBJ2-7, with D hard to call. V was shortened by 3 bases and J by 6 bases, with 6 bases between the two germline ends. The CDR3 is made up of 11 amino acids. Per germline, CDR1 LGHDT and CDR2 YNNKEL (reference sequence). CDR3 residues: CASSHASEQYF. The CDR3 region has the DNA TGTGCCAGCAGCCATGCCTCCGAGCAGTACTTC.

The J gene is TRBJ2-2, the V gene TRBV28; 8 bases fit TRBD1. The CDR3 has 15 amino acids. The V gene end was trimmed by 6 bases and the J gene end by 7 bases; junction bases not matched to a gene: 10. Germline V gene sequence: CDR1 MDHEN, CDR2 SYDVKM. The CDR3 DNA reads as TGTGCCAGCAGAGACGCAGGGGGCGAGGGCGGGGAGCTGTTTTTT. It specifies CASRDAGGEGGELFF.

This chain uses TRBV19 with TRBJ2-5; D remains unclear. The CDR3 is 13 residues long. Germline CDR1 LNHDA, CDR2 SQIVND (reference sequence). V lost 4 bases and J lost 1, with 7 bases in between. DNA for the CDR3: TGTGCCAGTAGTAGTGCGTCCCAAGAGACCCAGTACTTC. It is translated as CASSSASQETQYF.

The chain is built from TRBV19 and TRBJ1-2; D gene uncertain. Trimming shortened V by 5 bases and J by 8 bases, and 15 bases separated the two germline ends. CDR3 length: 13 amino acids. In germline, CDR1 is LNHDA, CDR2 SQIVND (reference sequence). CDR3 amino acids: CASSESLLWGYTF. The CDR3 DNA is TGTGCCAGTAGTGAGTCATTGCTATGGGGCTACACCTTC.

This rearrangement joins TRBV7-2 to TRBJ2-2; D unclear. The length of the CDR3 is 13 residues. Trimming pared 3 bases from V and 3 bases from J, leaving 5 bases between. CDR1 is SGHTA and CDR2 is FQGNSA in the germline V gene. The chain's CDR3 is CASSFGDTGELFF. CDR3 in DNA: TGTGCCAGCAGCTTTGGGGACACCGGGGAGCTGTTTTTT.

The chain uses TRBV12-1 and TRBJ1-1. TRBV12-1 is annotated as a pseudogene. This CDR3 has 10 amino acids. In DNA, the CDR3 is TGTGCCAGCAGCTTTTCTGGGGCTTTCTTT. Translating gives CASSFSGAFF.

CDR3 sequence reads: CASSSGPQPETQYF. For the CDR3, the DNA is TGTGCCAGCAGCTCCGGGCCCCAACCAGAGACCCAGTACTTC. The V gene is TRBV5-5, the J gene TRBJ2-5, with D hard to call. The germline V gene has CDR1 SGHKS and CDR2 YYEKEE (reference sequence). V was cut by 3 bases and J by 4 bases, with 13 bases left in between. The CDR3 covers 14 residues.

V is TRBV2 and J is TRBJ2-3; TRBD2 might be the D (6 bases). The CDR3 covers 14 residues. Germline loops: CDR1 SNHLY, CDR2 FYNNEI. Trimming stripped 6 bases from V and 0 bases from J, with 10 bases between. DNA for the CDR3: TGTGCCAGCAGAGGCGGGGCTAGCACAGATACGCAGTATTTT. Protein: CASRGGASTDTQYF.

V is TRBV5-8 and J is TRBJ1-1; 7 bases line up with TRBD1. V shed 4 bases, J shed 6 bases, and the junction held 18 bases outside the gene matches. The CDR3 is 17 amino acids. Germline V gene lookup returns CDR1 SGHTS and CDR2 YDEGEE. The CDR3 DNA reads as TGTGCCAGCAGCGTGCAGACAGGGTGGGCTATCGGGCCTGAAGCTTTCTTT. This encodes CASSVQTGWAIGPEAFF. Combining the CDR3 with reference TRBV5-8 and TRBJ1-1 gives the whole variable domain EAGVTQSPTHLIKTRGQQATLRCSPISGHTSVYWYQQALGLGLQFLLWYDEGEERNRGNFPPRFSGRQFPNYSSELNVNALELEDSALYLCASSVQTGWAIGPEAFFGQGTRLTVV.

J is TRBJ1-1 and V is TRBV4-3, with D hard to call. Between the trimmed V and J ends, which lost 0 bases and 0 bases, there was a span of 11 bases. The length of the CDR3 is 16 residues. Per the germline V gene, CDR1 is LGHNA and CDR2 is YSLEER. The CDR3 protein is CASSQDERQLNTEAFF. The CDR3 DNA follows: TGCGCCAGCAGCCAAGATGAGCGGCAGTTGAACACTGAAGCTTTCTTT.

The chain joins TRBV2 to TRBJ1-6, with D perhaps TRBD1 (6 bases). This CDR3 comprises 12 residues. Deletions cut 7 bases from V and 10 bases from J, with 11 bases between. Germline V gene sequence: CDR1 SNHLY, CDR2 FYNNEI. This CDR3 reads CASTAGVSPLHF. In nucleotides, the CDR3 is TGTGCCAGCACGGCAGGGGTGTCACCCCTCCACTTT.

V gene TRBV4-2 combines with J gene TRBJ2-2; TRBD1 matches 10 bases. The CDR3 is 17 amino acids. V shed 0 bases and J 4 bases; nucleotides not matched to a gene: 5. CDR1 and CDR2 from the germline V gene are LGHNA and YNFKEQ. CDR3 sequence: CASSQEGRTGGTGELFF. CDR3 DNA sequence: TGTGCCAGCAGCCAAGAAGGGAGGACAGGGGGCACCGGGGAGCTGTTTTTT.

The chain recombines TRBV5-8 with TRBJ1-1; D possibly corresponds to TRBD1 (5 bases). The CDR3 loop spans 15 amino acids. Germline V gene lookup returns CDR1 SGHTS and CDR2 YDEGEE. V lost 0 bases to trimming and J lost 5 bases, with 14 bases between them. CDR3 region: CASSLGVMGGTEAFF. The DNA of the CDR3 is TGTGCCAGCAGCTTGGGCGTTATGGGGGGTACTGAAGCTTTCTTT.

This clone was counted a few times. V gene TRBV6-5 combines with J gene TRBJ2-7; 9 nucleotides line up with TRBD1. Germline V gene data show CDR1 as MNHEY and CDR2 as SVGAGI. The junction had 9 bases not matched to a gene; V was cut back by 10 bases and J by 8 bases. The length of the CDR3 is 12 residues. The CDR3 protein is CATMGQGLKQYF. CDR3 nucleotide sequence: TGTGCCACCATGGGACAGGGTTTAAAGCAGTACTTC.

The chain uses TRBV9 and TRBJ2-7; 9 nucleotides line up with TRBD1. This CDR3 has 15 residues. Per the germline V gene, CDR1 is SGDLS and CDR2 is YYNGEE. V was clipped by 4 bases and J by 5 bases; unmatched bases: 10. CDR3 amino acids: CASSLRTGAGDEQYF. Written as DNA, the CDR3 is TGTGCCAGCAGCTTGCGGACAGGGGCGGGAGACGAGCAGTACTTC.

The chain couples TRBV2 to TRBJ1-5; the match to TRBD1 covers 12 bases. CDR1 and CDR2 (germline): SNHLY, FYNNEI. CDR3 length: 14 residues. Germline trimming cut 8 bases from V and 6 bases from J; bases unmatched to any gene: 5. Here the CDR3 DNA reads TGTGCCAGCCAGGGGGACAGGGGGCCTCAGCCCCAGCATTTT. Protein product: CASQGDRGPQPQHF. The variable domain in full, with the rest retrieved from reference TRBV2 and TRBJ1-5, is EPEVTQTPSHQVTQMGQEVILRCVPISNHLYFYWYRQILGQKVEFLVSFYNNEISEKSEIFDDQFSVERPDGSNFTLKIRSTKLEDSAMYFCASQGDRGPQPQHFGDGTRLSIL.

In its sample, this clone was seen once. V gene TRBV2 combines with J gene TRBJ1-1; D is possibly TRBD1 (5 bases). The CDR3 has 14 residues. Per germline, CDR1 SNHLY and CDR2 FYNNEI. V gave up 7 bases and J gave up 0 bases, with 12 bases separating them. The CDR3 DNA follows: TGTGCCAGCAAGTACGGGGGGATGAACACTGAAGCTTTCTTT. Protein: CASKYGGMNTEAFF.

The rearrangement links TRBV10-3 to TRBJ1-2; 7 bases match TRBD1. After removal of 3 bases from V and 6 bases from J, the junction contained 13 bases not matched to a gene. Germline-derived CDR1 and CDR2 are ENHRY and SYGVKD. The CDR3 extends over 16 amino acids. CDR3 bases: TGTGCCATCAGTGATTTCAGAGGGGGCGTTATGGATGGCTACACCTTC. Translating gives CAISDFRGGVMDGYTF.